Following are 23 T cell receptor beta chains from one sample sequenced in a study of human T cells and chemical hapten exposure. TCRdb passed the RACE reads through MiXCR, listing each CDR3 protein once. The table has tens of thousands of distinct CDR3 sequences, approximately 4.5% seen once; the top ten hold roughly 1.6%. Time point of the sample: healthy volunteer bleed at 2 weeks. The total RNA was obtained from whole blood that was not fractionated. The specimen was whole blood. The receptors stem from a female donor in good health. Some clones in this sample may be carry-over from other donors' samples.

Note on this clonotype: A read error may explain this, as a much larger clone is one base away. The rearrangement joins TRBV11-1 to TRBJ2-5; 7 bases agree with TRBD2. The CDR3 runs 17 residues. Germline V gene lookup returns CDR1 SGHAT and CDR2 FQDESV (reference sequence). V dropped 5 bases and J dropped 2; count of bases not matched to a gene: 14. CDR3 amino acids: CASSLTPRGTRQETQYF. The DNA of the CDR3 is TGTGCCAGCAGCCTGACCCCGCGGGGGACGCGTCAAGAGACCCAGTACTTC. Looking up the rest from reference TRBV11-1 and TRBJ2-5 gives the full variable domain: EAEVAQSPRYKITEKSQAVAFWCDPISGHATLYWYRQILGQGPELLVQFQDESVVDDSQLPKDRFSAERLKGVDSTLKIQPAELGDSAMYLCASSLTPRGTRQETQYFGPGTRLLVL.

There are many counts of this clonotype. Its ends do not fully match the called genes, so a read error is possible. This chain links TRBV27 with TRBJ2-7; D tentatively fits TRBD1 or TRBD2 (5 bases each). Germline CDR1 reads MNHEY; CDR2 reads SMNVEV (reference sequence). The CDR3 spans 15 residues. The CDR3 loop reads CASSPGTETSDEQYF. DNA for the CDR3: TGTGCCAGCAGTCCCGGGACCGAAACCTCCGACGAGCAGTACTTC.

This clonotype was detected many times. The V gene is TRBV5-1, the J gene TRBJ2-1; D gene unclear. There are 12 residues in the CDR3. Germline V CDR1 and CDR2: SGHRS, YFSETQ. Trimming removed 8 bases at V and 8 bases at J, with 14 bases between. The CDR3 coding sequence is TGCGCCAGTCTGTCCCCCTCGCATGAGCAGTTCTTC. This translates into CASLSPSHEQFF.

This clonotype was recorded at least ten times. This chain connects TRBV6-2 or TRBV6-3 to TRBJ1-5; 9 positions match TRBD1. Per germline, CDR1 MNHEY and CDR2 SVGEGT. This CDR3 comprises 21 residues. The V and J ends lost 2 bases and 4 bases, in that order; junction bases with no gene match: 21. For the CDR3, the DNA is TGTGCCAGCAGTTACCGGGAAAAGGACAGGGGCCTACCAATAAGTAATCAGCCCCAGCATTTT. Residues: CASSYREKDRGLPISNQPQHF.

As regards this clonotype: Given a much more abundant clone one base away, this may be a read error. The chain is built from TRBV18 and TRBJ2-3; no clear D. The CDR3 runs to 11 residues. The ends were cut back, 5 bases at V and 7 bases at J, with 7 bases in the middle. The germline gives CDR1 KGHSH, CDR2 LQKENI. CDR3: CASSSSHTQYF. CDR3 nucleotides: TGTGCCAGCTCATCATCCCATACGCAGTATTTT.

This clonotype was seen ten or more times. The gene calls are TRBV6-6 and TRBJ2-6, with D perhaps TRBD1 or TRBD2 (5 bases each). V was trimmed by 4 bases and J by 2 bases, leaving 9 bases between them. This CDR3 is 15 amino acids long. The germline V gene has CDR1 MNHNY and CDR2 SVGAGI (reference sequence). The CDR3 sequence: CASSSGAPGANVLTF. The CDR3 DNA is TGTGCCAGCAGTTCCGGGGCCCCTGGGGCCAACGTCCTGACTTTC.

This clonotype was observed many times. V and J are TRBV29-1 and TRBJ1-1, with D perhaps matching TRBD1 (5 bases). This CDR3 has 11 amino acids. Germline assignment: CDR1 SQVTM and CDR2 ANQGSEA. V was trimmed by 5 bases and J by 7 bases, leaving 11 bases between them. The CDR3 loop reads CSVSGGVEAFF. The CDR3 DNA sequence: TGCAGCGTTTCGGGAGGGGTTGAAGCTTTCTTT.

This clonotype has at least ten counts. The V call is TRBV12-3 or TRBV12-4, the J call TRBJ1-3, with unresolved D. CDR3 length: 16 residues. Deletions cut 1 base from V and 0 bases from J, with 10 bases between. CDR3 in DNA: TGTGCCAGCAGTTTAGTCCCGCGGCCCTCTGGAAACACCATATATTTT. Translation: CASSLVPRPSGNTIYF.

This clonotype was found many times. This chain connects TRBV5-4 to TRBJ2-5; D perhaps matches TRBD2 (6 bases). V lost 5 bases, J lost 0 bases, and 20 bases lay in between. The CDR3 length is 17 residues. Germline-derived CDR1 and CDR2 are SGHNT and YYREEE (reference sequence). The CDR3 is CASSSPRAGFNQETQYF. In DNA, the CDR3 is TGTGCCAGCAGTTCTCCGAGGGCGGGGTTCAACCAAGAGACCCAGTACTTC. The whole variable domain, filled in from reference TRBV5-4 and TRBJ2-5, reads ETGVTQSPTHLIKTRGQQVTLRCSSQSGHNTVSWYQQALGQGPQFIFQYYREEENGRGNFPPRFSGLQFPNYSSELNVNALELDDSALYLCASSSPRAGFNQETQYFGPGTRLLVL.

This clonotype was recorded at least ten times. The chain links TRBV20-1 to TRBJ2-4; 13 nucleotides line up with TRBD2. From germline, CDR1 is DFQATT and CDR2 SNEGSKA (reference sequence). Trimming cost V 5 bases and J 6 bases; bases outside gene matches: 13. The CDR3 spans 17 residues. CDR3 bases: TGCAGTGCTCCCATCGAAGGACTAGCGGGGGTGAGAAACATTCAGTACTTC. Its translation is CSAPIEGLAGVRNIQYF.

This clonotype appeared many times. The chain couples TRBV20-1 to TRBJ2-7; D is perhaps TRBD1 (5 bases). CDR3 length: 12 residues. Germline assignment: CDR1 DFQATT and CDR2 SNEGSKA (reference sequence). Trimming shortened V by 5 bases and J by 3 bases, and 11 bases separated the two germline ends. CDR3 in DNA: TGCAGTGCTCTAGACAGAAACTACGAGCAGTACTTC. Protein: CSALDRNYEQYF.

In its sample, this clonotype was seen many times. This chain joins TRBV7-8 and TRBJ2-6, with D unclear. Germline CDR1 SGHVS, CDR2 FQNEAQ. The CDR3 covers 17 residues. Trimming stripped 1 base from V and 0 bases from J, with 10 bases between. In DNA form, the CDR3 reads TGTGCCAGCAGCTTAGGCGGCACGAGCTCTGGGGCCAACGTCCTGACTTTC. This sequence encodes CASSLGGTSSGANVLTF.

This clonotype was counted at least ten times. V usage is TRBV4-2 and J usage is TRBJ2-3; TRBD2 matches at 8 bases. V lost 6 bases, J lost 1 base, and 3 bases stayed unmatched. Per germline, CDR1 LGHNA and CDR2 YNFKEQ. The CDR3 consists of 14 residues. In DNA form, the CDR3 reads TGTGCCAGCAGTCTGACTAGCGGCACAGATACGCAGTATTTT. This translates into CASSLTSGTDTQYF.

This clonotype was counted many times. The chain joins TRBV20-1 to TRBJ2-3; 14 bases are a match to TRBD2. The CDR3 sequence is 16 residues long. The V gene end was trimmed by 6 bases and the J gene end by 1 base; junction bases not matched to a gene: 6. The V gene's germline CDR1 is DFQATT and CDR2 SNEGSKA (reference sequence). The CDR3 here is CSAEPGLAGGTDTQYF. The CDR3 nucleotides read TGCAGTGCAGAACCGGGACTAGCGGGGGGCACAGATACGCAGTATTTT.

This clonotype was recorded many times. The chain has TRBV6-1 and TRBJ1-1, with D perhaps TRBD1 (5 bases). Trimming cost V 2 bases and J 1 base, with 11 bases left between them. This CDR3 contains 15 residues. CDR1 MNHNS and CDR2 SASEGT come from the germline V gene. The chain's CDR3 is CASSEKGRGNTEAFF. The CDR3 nucleotides read TGTGCCAGCAGTGAAAAGGGGCGGGGGAACACTGAAGCTTTCTTT.

This clonotype was observed many times. The V and J genes are TRBV12-3 or TRBV12-4 and TRBJ1-1, with D possibly TRBD1 on 5 matching bases. Between the trimmed V and J ends, which lost 1 base and 0 bases, there was a span of 9 bases. The CDR3 is 15 residues long. DNA for the CDR3: TGTGCCAGCAGTTTAGTTGCAGGGATGAACACTGAAGCTTTCTTT. Its protein is CASSLVAGMNTEAFF.

This clonotype was seen many times. The chain employs TRBV12-3 or TRBV12-4 and TRBJ1-5; D not certain. The CDR3 extends over 13 amino acids. Trimming took off 6 bases at V and 0 bases at J, with 6 bases between the two ends. The CDR3 region is CASREYSNQPQHF. Written as DNA, the CDR3 is TGTGCCAGCAGGGAGTATAGCAATCAGCCCCAGCATTTT.

The table lists this clonotype with many counts. The junction shows a germline mismatch at one end, possibly a read error. The chain has TRBV15 and TRBJ1-1; TRBD1 might be the D (5 bases). Germline V CDR1 and CDR2: LNHNV, YYDKDF (reference sequence). The CDR3 has 14 residues. Written as DNA, the CDR3 is TGTGCCACCAGCCGAGAGGTAGGGGACACTGAAGCTTTCTTT. It is translated as CATSREVGDTEAFF.

Comment on this clonotype: Germline is not matched at one junction end, which may reflect a read error. The rearrangement links TRBV6-5 to TRBJ1-6, with 8 bases lining up with TRBD1. Germline CDR1 MNHEY, CDR2 SVGAGI. The CDR3 extends over 16 amino acids. This chain's CDR3 is CASSRPGQGYDSPLNF. CDR3 DNA sequence: TGTGCCAGCAGTCGCCCCGGACAGGGCTATGATTCACCCCTCAACTTT.

This clonotype was detected only once. The chain links TRBV5-1 to TRBJ2-3; D remains ambiguous. The CDR3 is 12 residues long. V dropped 6 bases and J dropped 6 bases, with 11 bases sitting between them. CDR1 and CDR2 (germline): SGHRS, YFSETQ. CDR3 DNA: TGCGCCAGCACAAACAACGGGGATACGCAGTATTTT. The encoded protein is CASTNNGDTQYF.

This clonotype was seen many times. The V and J genes are TRBV6-6 and TRBJ2-5; no firm D call. Deletions cut 10 bases from V and 3 bases from J, with 12 bases between. CDR3 length: 12 amino acids. CDR1 and CDR2 (germline): MNHNY, SVGAGI (reference sequence). In DNA, the CDR3 is TGTGCCACAGAGACCTCAGAAGAGACCCAGTACTTC. Encoded protein: CATETSEETQYF.

This clonotype was seen repeatedly, ten times or more. J is TRBJ1-2 and V is TRBV12-5; 8 bases agree with TRBD1. J was trimmed by 3 bases and V by 6 bases; bases with no gene match: 9. The CDR3 extends over 15 amino acids. Germline V gives CDR1 LGHNT, CDR2 FRNRAP. The CDR3 DNA reads TGTGCTAGTGGCTTAACGGGACAGGACTACTATGGCTACACCTTC. Its translation: CASGLTGQDYYGYTF.

This clonotype was recorded at least ten times. The chain has TRBV6-1 and TRBJ2-1; no clear D gene. Trimming took 5 bases from V and 0 from J, leaving 11 bases between them. CDR3 size: 15 residues. Per the germline V gene, CDR1 is MNHNS and CDR2 is SASEGT. CDR3 coding DNA: TGTGCCAGCAGTTACAGTGTGAGCTCCTACAATGAGCAGTTCTTC. Its protein product is CASSYSVSSYNEQFF.